This TCR beta chain comes out of a study of blood T cell repertoires in COVID-19. Method: immunoSEQ multiplex PCR; TCRdb's copy keeps in-frame clones and lacks some. Of around 190,000 clones listed, 70% to 85% are singletons. J was trimmed by 4 bases and V by 3 bases; bases with no gene match: 9. Germline lookup yields CDR1 LNHNV and CDR2 YYDKDF (reference sequence). The CDR3 loop spans 17 amino acids. This clone was seen a few times. The chain is built from TRBV15 and TRBJ2-1, with 10 bases identical to TRBD2. Source material: peripheral blood. The source is a woman aged 45-65 years with acute or convalescent COVID-19. The CDR3 reads CATSSARTSGKYNEQFF. CDR3 nucleotide sequence: TGTGCCACCAGCAGTGCGCGGACTAGCGGAAAATACAATGAGCAGTTCTTC.